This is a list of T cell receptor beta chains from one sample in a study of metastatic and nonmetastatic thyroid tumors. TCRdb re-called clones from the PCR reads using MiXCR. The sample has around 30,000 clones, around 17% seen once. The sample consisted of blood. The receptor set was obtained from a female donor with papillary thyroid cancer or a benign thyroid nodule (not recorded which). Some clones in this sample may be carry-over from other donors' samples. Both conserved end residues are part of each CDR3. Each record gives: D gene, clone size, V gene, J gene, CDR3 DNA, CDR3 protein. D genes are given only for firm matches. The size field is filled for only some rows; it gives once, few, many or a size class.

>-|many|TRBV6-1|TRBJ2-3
TGTGCCAGCAGTTTGCAGGGGAGCACAGATACGCAGTATTTT
CASSLQGSTDTQYF
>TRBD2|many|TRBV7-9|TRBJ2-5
TGTGCCAGCAGCCCCCGGTGGGGCGGGAGGGGCCAAGAGACCCAGTACTTC
CASSPRWGGRGQETQYF
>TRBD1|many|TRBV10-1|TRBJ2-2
TGCGCCAGCAGTGAAGGGGACAGGGACACCGGGGAGCTGTTTTTT
CASSEGDRDTGELFF
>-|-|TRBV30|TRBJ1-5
TGTGCCTGGAGTATGGGGGAGGGGGATCAGCCCCAGCATTTT
CAWSMGEGDQPQHF
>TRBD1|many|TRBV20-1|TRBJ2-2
TGCAGTGCTAGCTGGACAGGGGATCGCGGGGAGCTGTTTTTT
CSASWTGDRGELFF
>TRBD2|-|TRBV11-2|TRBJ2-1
TGTGCCAGCAGCCCCGCGACTAGCGGGGGCAATGAGCAGTTCTTC
CASSPATSGGNEQFF
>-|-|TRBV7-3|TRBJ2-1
TGTGCCAGCAGCCTATGGGGGGTTGGGAATGAGCAGTTCTTC
CASSLWGVGNEQFF
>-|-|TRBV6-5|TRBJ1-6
TGTGCCAGCAGCTACACAGTTGGGAATTCACCCCTCCACTTT
CASSYTVGNSPLHF
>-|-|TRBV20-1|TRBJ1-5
TGCAGTGCTAGGGGGGATAGCAATCAGCCCCAGCATTTT
CSARGDSNQPQHF
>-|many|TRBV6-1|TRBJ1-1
TGTGCCAGCAGTGAGGCCCCGGGCTCTGAAGCTTTCTTT
CASSEAPGSEAFF
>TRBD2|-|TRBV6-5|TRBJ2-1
TGTGCCAGCAGTTCCCGTCCAGCGGGAGGGCCGTCAGAGCAGTTCTTC
CASSSRPAGGPSEQFF
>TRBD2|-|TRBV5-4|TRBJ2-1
TGTGCCAGCAGCTTGGGACTAGCGCAGTTCTTC
CASSLGLAQFF
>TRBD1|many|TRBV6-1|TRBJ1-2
TGTGCCAGCAGACAATACAGGGGGCTCGACTATGGCTACACCTTC
CASRQYRGLDYGYTF
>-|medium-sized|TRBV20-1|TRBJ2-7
TGCAGTGCTAGAGGTTTGGGAGGACTCGTAACCTACGAGCAGTACTTC
CSARGLGGLVTYEQYF
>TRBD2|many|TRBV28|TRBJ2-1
TGTGCCAGCAGCCGACTAGCGGGGACCTACAATGAGCAGTTCTTC
CASSRLAGTYNEQFF
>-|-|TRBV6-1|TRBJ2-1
TGTGCCATCCCGGAATCTCTACCCCATGAGCAGTTCTTC
CAIPESLPHEQFF
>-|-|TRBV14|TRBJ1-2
TGTGCCAGCAGCCAAGATTTGACAGATGGCTACACCTTC
CASSQDLTDGYTF
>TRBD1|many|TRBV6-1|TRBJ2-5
TGTGCCAGCAGTGATAAGGGCTTACAGGGGTTGGGAGAGACCCAGTACTTC
CASSDKGLQGLGETQYF
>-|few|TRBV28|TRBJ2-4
TGTGCCAGCAGTTCACGACTCAAAAGCATTCAGTACTTC
CASSSRLKSIQYF
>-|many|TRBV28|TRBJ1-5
TGTGCCAGCAGCACCGTAGTGCCCCAGCATTTT
CASSTVVPQHF
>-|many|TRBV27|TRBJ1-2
TGTGCCAGCAGGCCTGGCGCGGGCAGGTACTATGGCTACACCTTC
CASRPGAGRYYGYTF
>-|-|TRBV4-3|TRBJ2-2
TGCGCCAGCAGCCAAGTCAGGGGCACCGGGGAGCTGTTTTTT
CASSQVRGTGELFF
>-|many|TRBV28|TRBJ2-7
TGTGCCAGCAGTTTAAGCCACTCCGGGCCAATAGACTACGAGCAGTACTTC
CASSLSHSGPIDYEQYF
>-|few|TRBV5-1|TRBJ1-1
TGCGCCAGCAGCTTGGCCGGGACAAAGAACACTGAAGCTTTCTTT
CASSLAGTKNTEAFF
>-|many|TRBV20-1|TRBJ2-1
TGCAGTGCTCCCAACCGGGGATCCAATGAGCAGTTCTTC
CSAPNRGSNEQFF
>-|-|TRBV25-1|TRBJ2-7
TGTGCCAGCAGTGGGGCAGGGGGGCACGAGCAGTACTTC
CASSGAGGHEQYF
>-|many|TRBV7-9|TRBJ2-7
TGTGCCAGCAGCCGCATGGGCGAGCAGTACTTC
CASSRMGEQYF
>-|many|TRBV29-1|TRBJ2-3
TGCAGCGTTGAAGTCCAGCTCACAGATACGCAGTATTTT
CSVEVQLTDTQYF
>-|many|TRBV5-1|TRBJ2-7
TGCGCCAGCAGCTTCACGGGAGATGCCTACGAGCAGTACTTC
CASSFTGDAYEQYF
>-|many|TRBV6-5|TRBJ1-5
TGTGCCAGCAGTTACTTAAGAGGGGGGGGTCAGCCCCAGCATTTT
CASSYLRGGGQPQHF
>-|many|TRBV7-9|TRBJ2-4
TGTGCCAGCAGCCCTCCCCTCGGAGTGGCCAAAAACATTCAGTACTTC
CASSPPLGVAKNIQYF
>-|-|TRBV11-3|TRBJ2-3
TGTGCCAGCAGCTTAGAGGCCGTGTCGCCTGATACGCAGTATTTT
CASSLEAVSPDTQYF
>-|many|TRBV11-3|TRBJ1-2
TGTGCCAGCAGCTACCCCACGGACCCGAATGGCTACACCTTC
CASSYPTDPNGYTF
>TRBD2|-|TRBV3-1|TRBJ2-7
TGTGCCAGCGCTAGCGGGGGGCTCTACTCCTACGAGCAGTACTTC
CASASGGLYSYEQYF
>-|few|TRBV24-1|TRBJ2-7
TGTGCCACCAGTGTCGGTACAGGTAACGGGGGCTCCTACGAGCAGTACTTC
CATSVGTGNGGSYEQYF
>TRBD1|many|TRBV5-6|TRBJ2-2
TGTGCCAGCAGCTTGGGACAGGGGACCGGGGAGCTGTTTTTT
CASSLGQGTGELFF
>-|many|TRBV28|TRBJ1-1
TGTGCCAGCAGTTGGACCCAGAACACTGAAGCTTTCTTT
CASSWTQNTEAFF
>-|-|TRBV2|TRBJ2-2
TGTGCCAGCATTGACGCACTCCCCGGGGAGCTGTTTTTT
CASIDALPGELFF
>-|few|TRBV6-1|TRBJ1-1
TGTGCCAGCAGCCGACCGACTACTGAAGCTTTCTTT
CASSRPTTEAFF
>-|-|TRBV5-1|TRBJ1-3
TGCGCCAGCAGCCTTCTATTCCAGGGTACAGGAAACACCATATATTTT
CASSLLFQGTGNTIYF